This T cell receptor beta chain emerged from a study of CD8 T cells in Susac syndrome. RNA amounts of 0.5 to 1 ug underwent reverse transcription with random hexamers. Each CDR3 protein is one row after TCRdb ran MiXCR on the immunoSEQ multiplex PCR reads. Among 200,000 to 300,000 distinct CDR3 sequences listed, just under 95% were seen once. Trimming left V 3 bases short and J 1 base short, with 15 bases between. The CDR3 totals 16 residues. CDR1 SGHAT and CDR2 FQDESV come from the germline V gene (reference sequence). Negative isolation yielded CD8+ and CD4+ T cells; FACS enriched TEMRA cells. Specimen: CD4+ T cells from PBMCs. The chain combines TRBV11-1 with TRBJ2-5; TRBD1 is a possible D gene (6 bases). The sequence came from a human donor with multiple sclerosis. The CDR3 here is CASSFPTAGAQETQYF. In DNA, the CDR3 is TGTGCCAGCAGCTTCCCCACAGCAGGGGCCCAAGAGACCCAGTACTTC.